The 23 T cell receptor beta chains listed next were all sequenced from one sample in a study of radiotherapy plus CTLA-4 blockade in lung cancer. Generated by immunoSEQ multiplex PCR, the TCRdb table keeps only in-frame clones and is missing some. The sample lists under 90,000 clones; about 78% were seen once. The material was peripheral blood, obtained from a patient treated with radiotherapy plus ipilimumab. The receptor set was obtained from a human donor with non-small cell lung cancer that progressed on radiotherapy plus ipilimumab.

Written as DNA, the CDR3 is TGTGCCAGCAGTGCAGAGGAGACAGCGAACACTGAAGCTTTCTTT. This sequence encodes CASSAEETANTEAFF. The rearrangement links TRBV7-9 to TRBJ1-1, with D possibly TRBD1 on 5 matching bases. Looked up from germline, CDR1 is SEHNR and CDR2 is FQNEAQ (reference sequence). The CDR3 contains 15 residues. Trimming removed 6 bases from V and 1 base from J, with 15 bases in between. Drawing the rest from reference TRBV7-9 and TRBJ1-1, the complete variable domain is DTGVSQNPRHKITKRGQNVTFRCDPISEHNRLYWYRQTLGQGPEFLTYFQNEAQLEKSRLLSDRFSAERPKGSFSTLEIQRTEQGDSAMYLCASSAEETANTEAFFGQGTRLTVV.

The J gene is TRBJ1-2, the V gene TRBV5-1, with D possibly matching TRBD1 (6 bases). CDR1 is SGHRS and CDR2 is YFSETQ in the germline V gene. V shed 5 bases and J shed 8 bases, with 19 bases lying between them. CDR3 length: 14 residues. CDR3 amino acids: CASSLDRSSGGYTF. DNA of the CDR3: TGCGCCAGCAGTTTAGACAGGTCATCGGGCGGCTACACCTTC.

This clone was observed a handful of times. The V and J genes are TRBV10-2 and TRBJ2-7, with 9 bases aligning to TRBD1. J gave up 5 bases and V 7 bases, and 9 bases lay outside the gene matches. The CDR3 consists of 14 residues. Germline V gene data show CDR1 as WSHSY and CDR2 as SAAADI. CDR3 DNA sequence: TGCGCCAGCAACCGACAGGGGGACTTCGACGAGCAGTACTTC. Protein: CASNRQGDFDEQYF.

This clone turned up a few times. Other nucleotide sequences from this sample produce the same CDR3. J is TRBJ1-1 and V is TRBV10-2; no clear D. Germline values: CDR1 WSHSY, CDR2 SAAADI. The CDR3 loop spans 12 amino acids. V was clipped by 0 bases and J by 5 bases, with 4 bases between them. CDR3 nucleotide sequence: TGCGCCAGCAGTGAGTCGGGGACTGAAGCTTTCTTT. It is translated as CASSESGTEAFF.

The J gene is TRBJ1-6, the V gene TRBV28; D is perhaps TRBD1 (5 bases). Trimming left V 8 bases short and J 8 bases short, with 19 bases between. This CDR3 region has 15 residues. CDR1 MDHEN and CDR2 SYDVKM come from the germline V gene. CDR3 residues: CASGGGNGIDSPLHF. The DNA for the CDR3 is TGTGCCAGCGGGGGGGGGAATGGTATTGATTCACCCCTCCACTTT. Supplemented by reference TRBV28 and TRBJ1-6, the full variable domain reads DVKVTQSSRYLVKRTGEKVFLECVQDMDHENMFWYRQDPGLGLRLIYFSYDVKMKEKGDIPEGYSVSREKKERFSLILESASTNQTSMYLCASGGGNGIDSPLHFGNGTRLTVT.

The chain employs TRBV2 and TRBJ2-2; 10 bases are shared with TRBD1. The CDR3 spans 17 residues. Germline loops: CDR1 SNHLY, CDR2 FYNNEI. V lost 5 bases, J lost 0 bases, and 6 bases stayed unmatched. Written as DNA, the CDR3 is TGTGCCAGCAGTTGGGGACAGGGGCCCTCGAACACCGGGGAGCTGTTTTTT. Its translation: CASSWGQGPSNTGELFF.

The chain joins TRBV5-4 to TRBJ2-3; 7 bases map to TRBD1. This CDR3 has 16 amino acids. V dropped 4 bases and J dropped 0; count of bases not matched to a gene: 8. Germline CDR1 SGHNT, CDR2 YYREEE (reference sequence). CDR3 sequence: CASSRGQPSSTDTQYF. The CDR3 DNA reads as TGTGCCAGCAGCCGGGGACAGCCCTCTAGCACAGATACGCAGTATTTT.

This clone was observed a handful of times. The CDR3 region is CASADGDTSYNEQFF. CDR3 bases: TGTGCTAGTGCCGATGGGGACACCTCCTACAATGAGCAGTTCTTC. The rearrangement links TRBV12-5 to TRBJ2-1, with D tentatively TRBD1 (6 bases). The CDR3 extends over 15 amino acids. Germline CDR1 LGHNT, CDR2 FRNRAP. Trimming removed 7 bases from V and 0 bases from J, with 13 bases in between.

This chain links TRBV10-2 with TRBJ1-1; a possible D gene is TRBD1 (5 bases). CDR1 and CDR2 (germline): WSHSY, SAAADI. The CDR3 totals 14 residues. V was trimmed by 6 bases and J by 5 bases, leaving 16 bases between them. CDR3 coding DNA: TGCGCCAGCAGAGAGCAGGGAGTTGGGACTGAAGCTTTCTTT. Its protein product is CASREQGVGTEAFF.

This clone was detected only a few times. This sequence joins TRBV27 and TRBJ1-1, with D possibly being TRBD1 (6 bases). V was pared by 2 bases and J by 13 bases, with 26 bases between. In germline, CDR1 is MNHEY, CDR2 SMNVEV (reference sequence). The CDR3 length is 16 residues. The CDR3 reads CASSLTPTGPTGEGFF. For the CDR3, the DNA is TGTGCCAGCAGTTTAACTCCGACAGGACCCACTGGGGAGGGTTTCTTT.

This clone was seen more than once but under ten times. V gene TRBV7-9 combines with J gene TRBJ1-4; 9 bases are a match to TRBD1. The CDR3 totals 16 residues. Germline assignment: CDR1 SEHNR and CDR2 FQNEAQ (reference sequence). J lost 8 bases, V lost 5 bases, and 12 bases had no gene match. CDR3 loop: CASSPPGGTGYEKLFF. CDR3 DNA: TGTGCCAGCAGCCCCCCGGGTGGGACAGGGTACGAAAAACTGTTTTTT.

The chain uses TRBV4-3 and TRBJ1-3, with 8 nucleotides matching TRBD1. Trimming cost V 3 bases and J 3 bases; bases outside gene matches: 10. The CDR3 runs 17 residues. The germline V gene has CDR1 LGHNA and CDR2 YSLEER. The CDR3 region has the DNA TGCGCCAGCAGCCAGGACAGGGACCATTACAGTGGAAACACCATATATTTT. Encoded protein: CASSQDRDHYSGNTIYF.

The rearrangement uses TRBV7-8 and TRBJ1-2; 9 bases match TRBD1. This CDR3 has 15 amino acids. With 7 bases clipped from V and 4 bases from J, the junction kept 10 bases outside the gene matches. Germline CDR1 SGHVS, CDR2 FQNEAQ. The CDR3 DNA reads TGTGCCAGCACCTACGGGACAGGGACTTCCTATGGCTACACCTTC. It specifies CASTYGTGTSYGYTF. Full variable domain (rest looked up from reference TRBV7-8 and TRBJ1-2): GAGVSQSPRYKVAKRGQDVALRCDPISGHVSLFWYQQALGQGPEFLTYFQNEAQLDKSGLPSDRFFAERPEGSVSTLKIQRTQQEDSAVYLCASTYGTGTSYGYTFGSGTRLTVV.

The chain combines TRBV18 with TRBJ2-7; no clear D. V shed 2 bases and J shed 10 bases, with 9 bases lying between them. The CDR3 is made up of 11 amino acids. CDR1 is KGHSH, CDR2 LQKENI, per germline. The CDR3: CASSPEAIQYF. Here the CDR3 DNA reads TGTGCCAGCTCACCAGAGGCAATTCAGTACTTC.

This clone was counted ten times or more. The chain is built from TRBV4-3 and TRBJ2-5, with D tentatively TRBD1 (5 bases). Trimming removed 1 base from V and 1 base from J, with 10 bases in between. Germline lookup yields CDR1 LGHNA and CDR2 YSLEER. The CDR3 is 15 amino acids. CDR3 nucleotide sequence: TGCGCCAGCAGCCAAGGAAGGGGATCCCAAGAGACCCAGTACTTC. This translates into CASSQGRGSQETQYF.

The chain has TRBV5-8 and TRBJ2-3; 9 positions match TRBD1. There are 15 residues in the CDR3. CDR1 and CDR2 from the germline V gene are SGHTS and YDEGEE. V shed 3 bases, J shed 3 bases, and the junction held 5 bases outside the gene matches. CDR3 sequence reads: CASSSGTGLTDTQYF. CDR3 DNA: TGTGCCAGCAGCTCCGGGACAGGGCTTACAGATACGCAGTATTTT. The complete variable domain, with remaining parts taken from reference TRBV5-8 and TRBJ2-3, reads EAGVTQSPTHLIKTRGQQATLRCSPISGHTSVYWYQQALGLGLQFLLWYDEGEERNRGNFPPRFSGRQFPNYSSELNVNALELEDSALYLCASSSGTGLTDTQYFGPGTRLTVL.

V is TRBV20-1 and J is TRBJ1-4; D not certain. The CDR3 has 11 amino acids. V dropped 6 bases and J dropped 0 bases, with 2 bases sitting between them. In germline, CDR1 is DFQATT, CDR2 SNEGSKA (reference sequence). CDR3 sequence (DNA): TGCAGTGCCTCAACTAATGAAAAACTGTTTTTT. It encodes CSASTNEKLFF.

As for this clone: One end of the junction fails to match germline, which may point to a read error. For the CDR3, the DNA is TGCAGCGTTGAAGACAGCCTCTTC. As protein: CSVEDSLF. The genes are TRBV29-1 and TRBJ2-1; no clear D gene. The germline CDR1 and CDR2 sequences are SQVTM and ANQGSEA. The CDR3 consists of 8 residues.

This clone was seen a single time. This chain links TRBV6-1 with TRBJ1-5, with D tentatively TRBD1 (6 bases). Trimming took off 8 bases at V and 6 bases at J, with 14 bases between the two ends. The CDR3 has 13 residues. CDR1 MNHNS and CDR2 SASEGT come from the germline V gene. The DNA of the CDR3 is TGTGCCAGCTACGAGGGCAGGGGTCAGCCCCAGCATTTT. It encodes CASYEGRGQPQHF.

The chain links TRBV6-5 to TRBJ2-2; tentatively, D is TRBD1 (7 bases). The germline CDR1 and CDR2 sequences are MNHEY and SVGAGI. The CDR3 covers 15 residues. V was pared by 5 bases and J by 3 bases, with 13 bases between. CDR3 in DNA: TGTGCCAGCAGTCCAGACAGGGACTACACCGGGGAGCTGTTTTTT. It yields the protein CASSPDRDYTGELFF.

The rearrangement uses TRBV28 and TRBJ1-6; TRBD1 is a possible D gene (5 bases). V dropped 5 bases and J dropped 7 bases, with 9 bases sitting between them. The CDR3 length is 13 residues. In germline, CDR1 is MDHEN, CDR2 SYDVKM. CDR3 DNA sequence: TGTGCCAGCAGTCCGTGGGGCAATTCACCCCTCCACTTT. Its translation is CASSPWGNSPLHF. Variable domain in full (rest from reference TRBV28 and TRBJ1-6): DVKVTQSSRYLVKRTGEKVFLECVQDMDHENMFWYRQDPGLGLRLIYFSYDVKMKEKGDIPEGYSVSREKKERFSLILESASTNQTSMYLCASSPWGNSPLHFGNGTRLTVT.

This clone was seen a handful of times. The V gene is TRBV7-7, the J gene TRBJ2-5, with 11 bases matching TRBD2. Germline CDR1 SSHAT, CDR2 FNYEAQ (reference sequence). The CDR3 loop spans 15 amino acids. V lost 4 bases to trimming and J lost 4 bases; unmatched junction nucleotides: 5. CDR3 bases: TGTGCCAGCAGCTATAGCGGGGGGGCTCGAGAGACCCAGTACTTC. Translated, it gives CASSYSGGARETQYF.

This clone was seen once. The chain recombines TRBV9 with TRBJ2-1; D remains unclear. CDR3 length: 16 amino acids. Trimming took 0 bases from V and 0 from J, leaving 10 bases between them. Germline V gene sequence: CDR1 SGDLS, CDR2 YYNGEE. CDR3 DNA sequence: TGTGCCAGCAGCGTAGCTGTGCGGAGCTCCTACAATGAGCAGTTCTTC. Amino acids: CASSVAVRSSYNEQFF.